Listed below are T cell receptor beta chains from one sample, sequenced in a study of T-cell reconstitution after alpha-beta-depleted transplantation in children. TCRdb reanalysed the PCR reads using MiXCR and keeps one entry per CDR3 protein. Of some 400,000 distinct CDR3 sequences listed, about a fifth are singletons. The material was PBMCs from the stem cell graft donor, obtained from the stem cell graft. All receptors come from a human donor who donated a stem cell graft to a child with acute myeloid leukemia. The CDR3 runs from the conserved cysteine through the conserved F or W. A D gene is named only where the DNA matches it firmly. Clone size is not always given. Where it is, it says once, few, many or a class for expanded clones.

j_gene,abundance,v_gene,d_gene,CDR3nt,CDR3aa
TRBJ2-1,few,TRBV2,TRBD2,TGTGCCAGCAGTCCGACTAGCTATGAGCAGTTCTTC,CASSPTSYEQFF
TRBJ2-3,many,TRBV20-1,TRBD2,TGCAGTGCTAGAGGCGGCGGGCTAGCGGGAGGACCCACAGATACGCAGTATTTT,CSARGGGLAGGPTDTQYF
TRBJ1-5,.,TRBV27,TRBD1,TGTGCCAGCAGTCACGGGACAGGTTATAGCAATCAGCCCCAGCATTTT,CASSHGTGYSNQPQHF
TRBJ2-7,once,TRBV4-1,.,TGCGCCAGCAGCCAAGATGGCGTGGGTACCTACGAGCAGTACTTC,CASSQDGVGTYEQYF
TRBJ2-1,few,TRBV28,.,TGTGCCAGCAGTTCCACCTATTCAGGGGTGTTAGGATACAATGAGCAGTTCTTC,CASSSTYSGVLGYNEQFF
TRBJ1-1,many,TRBV12-3/TRBV12-4,TRBD1,TGTGCCAGCAGTTTTCCGGGACAGGGAAAGACTGAAGCTTTCTTT,CASSFPGQGKTEAFF
TRBJ1-5,.,TRBV28,TRBD1,TGTGCCAGCATCCTCGCGAACAGGGGACGGGATCAGCCCCAGCATTTT,CASILANRGRDQPQHF
TRBJ2-1,many,TRBV7-9,.,TGTGCCAGCAGCTCATCCGGGCCTCGCAATGAGCAGTTCTTC,CASSSSGPRNEQFF
TRBJ2-7,few,TRBV25-1,TRBD1,TGTGCCAGTCATTCCGGGACAGGGGGCCACGAGCAGTACTTC,CASHSGTGGHEQYF
TRBJ2-1,.,TRBV20-1,TRBD2,TGCAGTGCTGGGGGGGAGGAACTAGCGGGTAACAATGAGCAGTTCTTC,CSAGGEELAGNNEQFF
TRBJ2-3,.,TRBV20-1,TRBD1,TGCAGTGCGCTGCAGGGGGCGGATACGCAGTATTTT,CSALQGADTQYF
TRBJ2-3,few,TRBV20-1,TRBD1,TGCAGTGCGGGGACAGGGGGCGTGAATACGCAGTATTTT,CSAGTGGVNTQYF
TRBJ1-2,many,TRBV27,.,TGTGCCAGCAGTTTTGGTGAGGGGCGTGCTAACTATGGCTACACCTTC,CASSFGEGRANYGYTF
TRBJ2-5,.,TRBV24-1,.,TGTGCCACCAGGAGGACTGGTGAAGAGACCCAGTACTTC,CATRRTGEETQYF
TRBJ2-3,few,TRBV4-2,TRBD2,TGTGCCAGCAGCCAGGAGCGGGAACCAGATACGCAGTATTTT,CASSQEREPDTQYF
TRBJ1-6,few,TRBV10-2,.,TGCGCCAGCGGTGCGGTGTTTGGATCACCCCTCCACTTT,CASGAVFGSPLHF
TRBJ2-7,.,TRBV20-1,.,TGCAGTGCTAGCCTGAGGCAGGGCCGGGACGAGCAGTACTTC,CSASLRQGRDEQYF
TRBJ2-3,many,TRBV6-6,.,TGTGCCAGCATCTCGCAGGGGTATACGCAGTATTTT,CASISQGYTQYF
TRBJ2-7,once,TRBV7-2,.,TGTGCCAGCAGTACGGACGCCTCCTACGAGCAGTACTTC,CASSTDASYEQYF
TRBJ2-1,.,TRBV18,.,TGTGCCAGCTCACAGTCCCTAGCGAACTCCTACAATGAGCAGTTCTTC,CASSQSLANSYNEQFF
TRBJ2-1,.,TRBV12-3/TRBV12-4,.,TGTGCCAGCAGCACCACCAAAAATGAGCAGTTCTTC,CASSTTKNEQFF
TRBJ1-1,.,TRBV4-1,.,TGCGCCAGCAGCCAAGTCGGGACACTGGGGACTGAAGCTTTCTTT,CASSQVGTLGTEAFF
TRBJ1-1,.,TRBV12-3/TRBV12-4,.,TGTACCAGCAGTCCCTCCATCAACACTGAAGCTTTCTTT,CTSSPSINTEAFF
TRBJ1-2,.,TRBV20-1,.,TGCAGTGCTCCCAACCAACCCAGGGATTCTGGCTACACCTTC,CSAPNQPRDSGYTF
TRBJ2-1,.,TRBV12-3/TRBV12-4,TRBD1,TGTGCCAGCAGTCCGGACAGGAGGAATGAGCAGTTCTTC,CASSPDRRNEQFF
TRBJ2-3,.,TRBV24-1,TRBD2,TGTGCCACCAGGCCAGGACTAGCGGGAGAGCTTGGGACAGATACGCAGTATTTT,CATRPGLAGELGTDTQYF
TRBJ2-3,few,TRBV7-8,TRBD2,TGTGCCAGCAGCCTAGTGGGGTGGACTAGGACAGATACGCAGTATTTT,CASSLVGWTRTDTQYF
TRBJ2-1,few,TRBV5-1,.,TGCGCCAGCCGGGACTGGATCGGCGGCTACAATGAGCAGTTCTTC,CASRDWIGGYNEQFF
TRBJ1-5,few,TRBV20-1,.,TGCAGTGCTGGAGGGTGGGAAGGATTTACGAATCAGCCCCAGCATTTT,CSAGGWEGFTNQPQHF
TRBJ2-5,.,TRBV25-1,.,TGTGCCAGCAGTGACGGACAGCGCCAAGAGACCCAGTACTTC,CASSDGQRQETQYF
TRBJ2-5,many,TRBV12-3/TRBV12-4,.,TGTGCCAGCAGCGGGGCAGGGAACCGAGAGACCCAGTACTTC,CASSGAGNRETQYF
TRBJ2-6,few,TRBV10-3,.,TGTGCCATCAGTGAGCCGACAGTATCTGGGGCCAACGTCCTGACTTTC,CAISEPTVSGANVLTF
TRBJ2-7,many,TRBV20-1,.,TGCAGTGCTCGGGACGGAGCCTACGAGCAGTACTTC,CSARDGAYEQYF
TRBJ2-5,many,TRBV20-1,.,TGCAGTGCTGGGACTGGGACGGATTTCCAGTACTTC,CSAGTGTDFQYF
TRBJ2-7,.,TRBV6-5,.,TGTGCCAGCAGTTACTCTCAGGTTAGGGGAGGCTACGAGCAGTACTTC,CASSYSQVRGGYEQYF
TRBJ2-5,few,TRBV5-6,TRBD2,TGTGCCAGCAGCTTGAAGCGGGAGGTCCAAGAGACCCAGTACTTC,CASSLKREVQETQYF
TRBJ2-2,.,TRBV4-1,.,TGCGCCAGCAGCCAAGATCGACTGAACACCGGGGAGCTGTTTTTT,CASSQDRLNTGELFF
TRBJ1-6,many,TRBV6-4,.,TGTGCCAGCAGTGTGCGGGATAATTCACCCCTCCACTTT,CASSVRDNSPLHF
TRBJ2-3,.,TRBV21-1,.,TGTGCCAGCAGCAGAGGGACTAGCGGAGCCGGGAGCACAGATACGCAGTATTTT,CASSRGTSGAGSTDTQYF
TRBJ2-3,.,TRBV20-1,TRBD2,TGCAGTGCTAGAGGGGTGACTAGCGGGACTATGGCCCTCACAGATACGCAGTATTTT,CSARGVTSGTMALTDTQYF
TRBJ2-3,few,TRBV20-1,TRBD1,TGCAGTGCCCCGGGACAGGGGGATTCGAATACGCAGTATTTT,CSAPGQGDSNTQYF
TRBJ1-1,many,TRBV29-1,.,TGCAGCGTCCTGAACACTGAAGCTTTCTTT,CSVLNTEAFF
TRBJ2-5,few,TRBV4-1,.,TGCGCCAGCAGCACTGGGGCAGGGCGAGAGACCCAGTACTTC,CASSTGAGRETQYF
TRBJ2-7,many,TRBV29-1,TRBD1,TGCAGCGTTGCAAAGACAGGGGGCTACGAGCAGTACTTC,CSVAKTGGYEQYF
TRBJ2-7,.,TRBV9,.,TGTGCCAGCAGCGTAGAGGCCACCAGCTCCTACGAGCAGTACTTC,CASSVEATSSYEQYF
TRBJ2-5,.,TRBV6-5,TRBD2,TGTGCCAGCAGTTACTCGCTGATAGCGGGAACCCAGGGAGAGGAGACCCAGTACTTC,CASSYSLIAGTQGEETQYF
TRBJ1-5,.,TRBV28,.,TGTGCCAGCACCGATGGGGGGGCGAGTCAGCCCCAGCATTTT,CASTDGGASQPQHF
TRBJ2-5,.,TRBV7-2,TRBD2,TGTGCCAGCAGCCCGTGGACTAGCGGGACTCAAGAGACCCAGTACTTC,CASSPWTSGTQETQYF
TRBJ2-1,.,TRBV20-1,.,TGCAGTGCGAGCCGACTAGTCAATGAGCAGTTCTTC,CSASRLVNEQFF
TRBJ2-1,many,TRBV29-1,.,TGCAGCGTTGTTCCGGGGGACAATGAGCAGTTCTTC,CSVVPGDNEQFF
TRBJ2-7,many,TRBV5-1,.,TGCGCCAGCAGCGGGAGTACTGTACTCTACGAGCAGTACTTC,CASSGSTVLYEQYF
TRBJ2-2,many,TRBV30,.,TGTGCCTGGAGTGTACACGCCGGGGAGCTGTTTTTT,CAWSVHAGELFF
TRBJ2-1,many,TRBV4-2,TRBD2,TGTGCCAGCAGCCAAGGGGGAACTAGCGGAAAGTTCTTC,CASSQGGTSGKFF
TRBJ1-5,many,TRBV12-3/TRBV12-4,TRBD1,TGTGCCAGTCAAGGACAGGGGGTTGAGCCCCAGCATTTT,CASQGQGVEPQHF
TRBJ2-1,many,TRBV29-1,TRBD2,TGCAGCGTGTCGGGACTAGCCCTTTACAATGAGCAGTTCTTC,CSVSGLALYNEQFF
TRBJ2-1,.,TRBV28,.,TGTGCCAGCAGTTCCCCCCCGAGGGGGAGGGACTTTCCCTACAATGAGCAGTTCTTC,CASSSPPRGRDFPYNEQFF
TRBJ2-7,many,TRBV5-5,TRBD1,TGTGCCAGCAGCCCAGGGACAGCCGGGATCGCCTACGAGCAGTACTTC,CASSPGTAGIAYEQYF
TRBJ2-1,few,TRBV24-1,TRBD1,TGTGCCACCAGTGATTTGGGGCCGGGACAGGGGATTGGGAATGAGCAGTTCTTC,CATSDLGPGQGIGNEQFF
TRBJ2-7,many,TRBV6-6,.,TGTGCCAGCAGTGTCGTCGGCGAGCAGTACTTC,CASSVVGEQYF
TRBJ2-5,many,TRBV7-3,.,TGTGCCAGCAGCTTGCGGGGAGGAGAGACCCAGTACTTC,CASSLRGGETQYF